This T cell receptor beta chain was identified during a study of cytomegalovirus exposure and HLA in healthy donors. General study results and limits: Per a prior analysis, the majority of TCR beta V segments were productive roughly 90% or roughly 30% of the time. Researchers reported from a later analysis that most CMV-associated TCR beta chains appeared HLA-restricted.

Germline lookup yields CDR1 SNHLY and CDR2 FYNNEI. CDR3 size: 13 residues. V was pared by 6 bases and J by 6 bases, with 5 bases of the junction left unmatched. A note on this clone: Its antigen is unknown.

13 Jbeta primers and 60 Vbeta primers were used for the PCR. Repertoires were generated with immunoSEQ multiplex PCR, while TCRdb's copy carries only in-frame clones and drops some. The sample records 150,000 or so clones, over 60% being singletons. Sequencing input: PBMCs. The chain has TRBV2 and TRBJ1-5; 7 bases line up with TRBD1. This sequence was found in a woman between 18 and 29 years old in good health and CMV-seronegative. The CDR3 DNA reads as TGTGCCAGCAGCGTACAGGGGAGTCAGCCCCAGCATTTT. Encoded protein: CASSVQGSQPQHF.